This TCR beta chain was sequenced for a study of blood T cells in healthy people across ages. Primed by a sample-barcoded 5' primer and a J-beta primer mix, a second PCR proceeded for about 7 to 11 cycles. A single record per CDR3 protein comes from TCRdb applying MiXCR to the 5' RACE reads. The sample shows about 1,400,000 distinct CDR3 sequences, around 55% of them seen only once. This clonotype was counted only a few times. Germline V lookup: CDR1 SGHVS, CDR2 FQNEAQ. The CDR3 extends over 16 amino acids. The chain recombines TRBV7-8 with TRBJ2-4; 9 nucleotides match TRBD1. The DNA end favors TRBJ2-7, so the J call may be wrong. The TCR comes from a man aged 18 to 29 in good health. Sequences were obtained from blood. The CDR3 loop is CASVPPGQGGVYEQYF. The CDR3 nucleotides are TGTGCCAGCGTTCCTCCGGGACAGGGAGGTGTCTACGAGCAGTACTTC.